A selection of T cell receptor beta chains follows, all from one sample in a study of T cell changes during pregnancy in multiple sclerosis. Clones were read by immunoSEQ multiplex PCR, and TCRdb kept only the in-frame ones, dropping some. This table has 60,000 to 85,000 clones, roughly 94% appearing once. The specimen was peripheral blood, collected in the third trimester of pregnancy. These TCRs come from a female donor with multiple sclerosis, enrolled in a pregnancy study. The CDR3 runs from the conserved cysteine through the conserved F or W. A D gene is named only where the DNA matches it firmly. Not every row has a clone size; where given, it reads once, few, many or a size class.

size: -; D: -; V: TRBV27; J: TRBJ2-3; DNA: TGTGCCAGCAGCTATAAGGGGATCAACACAGATACGCAGTATTTT; CDR3: CASSYKGINTDTQYF
size: -; D: -; V: TRBV5-6; J: TRBJ2-3; DNA: TGTGCCAGCAGCTTCCGGACAGCAACAAATACGCAGTATTTT; CDR3: CASSFRTATNTQYF
size: -; D: -; V: TRBV7-3; J: TRBJ2-3; DNA: TGTGCCAGCAGCTCCCCGGGGGAGGATACGCAGTATTTT; CDR3: CASSSPGEDTQYF
size: once; D: TRBD1; V: TRBV2; J: TRBJ2-3; DNA: TGTGCCAGCAGTCAGGGACAGAAAAACACAGATACGCAGTATTTT; CDR3: CASSQGQKNTDTQYF
size: -; D: -; V: TRBV10-2; J: TRBJ1-2; DNA: TGCGCCAGCAGTGACCCCCGGACAGCTTTCGGTGGGTATGGCTACACCTTC; CDR3: CASSDPRTAFGGYGYTF
size: -; D: TRBD2; V: TRBV25-1; J: TRBJ2-1; DNA: TGTGCCAGCAGTGTTATTAGCGGGGGGGGTTACAATGAGCAGTTCTTC; CDR3: CASSVISGGGYNEQFF
size: -; D: -; V: TRBV6-1; J: TRBJ1-4; DNA: TGTGCCAGCAGTGACAGGGGAACTAATGAAAAACTGTTTTTT; CDR3: CASSDRGTNEKLFF
size: -; D: -; V: TRBV7-3; J: TRBJ2-3; DNA: TGTGCCAGCAGCGGGGGCTTCACAGATACGCAGTATTTT; CDR3: CASSGGFTDTQYF
size: -; D: -; V: TRBV27; J: TRBJ1-4; DNA: TGTGCCAGCAGTCCCCTCCTCGACAATCTCGATGAAAAACTGTTTTTT; CDR3: CASSPLLDNLDEKLFF
size: -; D: -; V: TRBV9; J: TRBJ1-6; DNA: TGTGCCAGCAGCGTGGGCGATTATAATTCACCCCTCCACTTT; CDR3: CASSVGDYNSPLHF
size: -; D: -; V: TRBV18; J: TRBJ2-2; DNA: TGTGCCAGCTCACCTTCATGGCCCGGGGGCACCGGGGAGCTGTTTTTT; CDR3: CASSPSWPGGTGELFF
size: -; D: TRBD1; V: TRBV7-2; J: TRBJ2-1; DNA: TGTGCCAGCAGCCTATTGGGACAGGGGGCTATCGATGAGCAGTTCTTC; CDR3: CASSLLGQGAIDEQFF
size: -; D: -; V: TRBV5-5; J: TRBJ1-1; DNA: TGTGCCAGCCACACCTTCTCTTCTGTGGCTCCGAGCGCTGAAGCTTTCTTT; CDR3: CASHTFSSVAPSAEAFF
size: -; D: TRBD2; V: TRBV9; J: TRBJ2-3; DNA: TGTGCCAGCAGCGAGACTAGCGGGGGGACCGCATATACGCAGTATTTT; CDR3: CASSETSGGTAYTQYF
size: -; D: TRBD2; V: TRBV11-1; J: TRBJ2-3; DNA: TGTGCCAGCAGCCGCCTCCTAGCGGGGGGCACAGATACGCAGTATTTT; CDR3: CASSRLLAGGTDTQYF
size: -; D: TRBD1; V: TRBV5-1; J: TRBJ1-2; DNA: TGCGCCAGCAGCACGCGGACAGGAGACCGATCTAACTATGGCTACACCTTC; CDR3: CASSTRTGDRSNYGYTF
size: -; D: -; V: TRBV4-1; J: TRBJ2-2; DNA: TGCGCCAGCAGCACCCTTGTGGGCGGACTTTGGGCCGGGGAGCTGTTTTTT; CDR3: CASSTLVGGLWAGELFF
size: -; D: -; V: TRBV5-1; J: TRBJ2-3; DNA: TGCGCCAGCAGCAGACAAGGGACACCTAGCACAGATACGCAGTATTTT; CDR3: CASSRQGTPSTDTQYF
size: -; D: -; V: TRBV7-2; J: TRBJ2-3; DNA: TGTGCCAGCAGACAAGAGCGGGGCACAGATACGCAGTATTTT; CDR3: CASRQERGTDTQYF
size: -; D: -; V: TRBV7-9; J: TRBJ1-3; DNA: TGTGCCAGCACCCCGGGGATTGGGGGAAACACCATATATTTT; CDR3: CASTPGIGGNTIYF
size: -; D: -; V: TRBV7-2; J: TRBJ2-7; DNA: TGTGCCAGCAGCTCCGGGACCTACGAGCAGTACTTC; CDR3: CASSSGTYEQYF
size: -; D: -; V: TRBV19; J: TRBJ1-4; DNA: TGTGCCAGTAGTCTGCTCCCGGGAGCTAATGAAAAACTGTTTTTT; CDR3: CASSLLPGANEKLFF
size: -; D: TRBD1; V: TRBV7-6; J: TRBJ1-3; DNA: TGTGCCAGCAGCTCCACGGGACAGGGGCCAATCTCTGGAAACACCATATATTTT; CDR3: CASSSTGQGPISGNTIYF
size: -; D: -; V: TRBV27; J: TRBJ1-6; DNA: TGTGCCAGCAGTTTCGACTCAGTAAGCTCCTATAATTCACCCCTCCACTTT; CDR3: CASSFDSVSSYNSPLHF
size: -; D: TRBD1; V: TRBV6-5; J: TRBJ2-3; DNA: TGTGCCAGCCACAGGGGGCGCGGAGATACGCAGTATTTT; CDR3: CASHRGRGDTQYF
size: -; D: TRBD1; V: TRBV15; J: TRBJ1-5; DNA: TGTGCCACCAGCGGGGGACGGGACAGGGGTAGCAATCAGCCCCAGCATTTT; CDR3: CATSGGRDRGSNQPQHF
size: -; D: TRBD2; V: TRBV9; J: TRBJ2-1; DNA: TGTGCCAGCAGCGTAAAGGCGGGGGGGTACAATGAGCAGTTCTTC; CDR3: CASSVKAGGYNEQFF
size: -; D: -; V: TRBV6-5; J: TRBJ1-4; DNA: TGTGCCAGCAGTTACGAGGGCAGGGGTGAAAAACTGTTTTTT; CDR3: CASSYEGRGEKLFF